This T cell receptor beta chain was sequenced during a study of beta chain features in type 1 diabetes. General observations from the study: Diminished insertions and augmented deletions at VDJ junctions characterized type 1 diabetes patients.

Concerning this clone itself: Its target is unknown.

Trimming cost V 3 bases and J 1 base, with 9 bases left between them. There are 15 residues in the CDR3. Germline V lookup: CDR1 KGHSH, CDR2 LQKENI. Expressed TCRB transcripts were sequenced because the isolated RNA had all been reverse transcribed beforehand. TCRdb's copy holds only in-frame clones and misses some; the assay was immunoSEQ multiplex PCR. The sample holds almost 350,000 clones; roughly a fifth are singletons and the top ten take approximately 0.041%. Specimen: naive CD4+ T cells from blood. This clonotype originated in a woman in her late teens or twenties in good health. V gene TRBV18 combines with J gene TRBJ2-2, with a weak D call TRBD1 (6 bases). The CDR3 sequence is CASSPLQGNTGELFF. The CDR3 DNA reads TGTGCCAGCTCACCGCTACAGGGGAACACCGGGGAGCTGTTTTTT.